The sequence of this T cell receptor (beta chain) was determined in a study of cytomegalovirus exposure and HLA in healthy donors. Findings and limits, study-wide: A later analysis reportedly identified an Asian-associated ancestry cluster as carrying fewer N-insertions than the approximately 670-donor mean. Accurate prediction of HLA-A and HLA-B alleles (for most subjects) was reportedly achieved from TCR beta sequences. The study put about 180 TCR beta chains on its list as cytomegalovirus-associated.

Primers: 60 Vbeta forward and 13 Jbeta reverse. Generated by immunoSEQ multiplex PCR, the TCRdb table keeps only in-frame clones and is missing some. Of around 100,000 clones listed, 70% to 80% were seen once; the top ten hold about 20%. This CDR3 spans 14 amino acids. V was pared by 3 bases and J by 3 bases, with 14 bases between. Germline assignment: CDR1 GTSNPN and CDR2 SVGIG (reference sequence). Concerning this clone: What it binds is unknown.

The source is a woman in her fifties or sixties in good health and CMV-seropositive. The chain combines TRBV30 with TRBJ1-1; D is unresolved. The sequencing input was PBMCs. DNA of the CDR3: TGTGCCTGGAGAGTCCGGGGTGAAGACACTGAAGCTTTCTTT. This encodes CAWRVRGEDTEAFF.